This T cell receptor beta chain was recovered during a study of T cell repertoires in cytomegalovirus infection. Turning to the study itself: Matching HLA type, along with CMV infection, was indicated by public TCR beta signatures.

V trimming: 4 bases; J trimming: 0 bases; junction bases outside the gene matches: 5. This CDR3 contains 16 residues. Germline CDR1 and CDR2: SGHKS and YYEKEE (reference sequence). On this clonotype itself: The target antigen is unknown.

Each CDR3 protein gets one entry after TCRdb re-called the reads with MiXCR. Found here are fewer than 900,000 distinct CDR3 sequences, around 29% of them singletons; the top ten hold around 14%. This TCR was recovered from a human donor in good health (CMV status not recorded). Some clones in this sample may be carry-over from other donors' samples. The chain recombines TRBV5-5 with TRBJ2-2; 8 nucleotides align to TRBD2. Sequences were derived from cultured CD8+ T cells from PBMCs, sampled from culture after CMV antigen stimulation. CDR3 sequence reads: CASSPLAGTNTGELFF. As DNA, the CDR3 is TGTGCCAGCAGCCCCCTAGCGGGCACGAACACCGGGGAGCTGTTTTTT. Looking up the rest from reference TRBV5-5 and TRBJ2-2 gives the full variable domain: DAGVTQSPTHLIKTRGQQVTLRCSPISGHKSVSWYQQVLGQGPQFIFQYYEKEERGRGNFPDRFSARQFPNYSSELNVNALLLGDSALYLCASSPLAGTNTGELFFGEGSRLTVL.